This T cell receptor beta chain was obtained from a study of T-cell reconstitution after alpha-beta-depleted transplantation in children. Overall study results and limits: Expanded clones from the graft, numbering several hundred, reportedly supplied alpha-beta T cells about two months after transplant. Elevated TCRbeta diversity at day 60 was traced, in some patients, to surviving recipient T cells and thymic progenitors. By one year post-transplant, T-cell counts and diversity largely arose from T cells that were newly produced.

This CDR3 has 16 residues. From germline, CDR1 is MNHEY and CDR2 SMNVEV (reference sequence). V dropped 6 bases and J dropped 2 bases, with 16 bases sitting between them. The table lists this clonotype with many counts. Its antigen is currently unknown. Unique molecular identifiers tagged the TCRbeta library. MiXCR, applied by TCRdb to the PCR reads, yields one record per CDR3 protein. Seen here are 250,000 to 300,000 distinct CDR3 sequences, 6% to 10% observed once, and the top ten hold approximately 8.6%. Sequenced here: peripheral blood, sampled 360 days after TCRalphabeta/CD19-depleted stem cell transplant. The clonotype originates from a female patient aged 2 to 10 who had a stem cell transplant for Fanconi anemia, so the T cells may come from the graft donor. The chain uses TRBV27 and TRBJ2-2; maybe TRBD1 (6 bases). In DNA, the CDR3 is TGTGCCAGCAGCAGGGACACGAGGGTTAACACCGGGGAGCTGTTTTTT. It translates to CASSRDTRVNTGELFF.